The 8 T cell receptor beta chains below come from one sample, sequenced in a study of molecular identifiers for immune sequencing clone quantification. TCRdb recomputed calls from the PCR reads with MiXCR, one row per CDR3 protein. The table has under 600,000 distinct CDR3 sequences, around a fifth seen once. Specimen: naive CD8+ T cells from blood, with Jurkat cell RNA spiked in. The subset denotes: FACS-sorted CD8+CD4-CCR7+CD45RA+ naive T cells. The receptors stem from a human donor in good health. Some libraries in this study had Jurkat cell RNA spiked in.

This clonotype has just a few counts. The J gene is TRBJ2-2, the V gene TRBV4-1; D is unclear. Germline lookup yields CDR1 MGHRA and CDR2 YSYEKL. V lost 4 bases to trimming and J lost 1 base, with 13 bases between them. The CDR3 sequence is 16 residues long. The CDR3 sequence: CASSRVAVRNTGELFF. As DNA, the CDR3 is TGCGCCAGCAGCCGGGTGGCGGTTAGGAACACCGGGGAGCTGTTTTTT.

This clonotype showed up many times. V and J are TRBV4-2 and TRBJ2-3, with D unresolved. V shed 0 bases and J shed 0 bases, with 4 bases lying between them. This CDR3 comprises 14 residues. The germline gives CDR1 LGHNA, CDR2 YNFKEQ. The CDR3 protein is CASSQESSTDTQYF. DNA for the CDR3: TGTGCCAGCAGCCAAGAGTCTAGCACAGATACGCAGTATTTT.

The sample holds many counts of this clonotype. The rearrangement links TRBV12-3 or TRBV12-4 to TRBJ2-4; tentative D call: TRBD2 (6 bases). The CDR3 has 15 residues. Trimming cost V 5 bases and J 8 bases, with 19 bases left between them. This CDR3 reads CASSNAGLPGDIQYF. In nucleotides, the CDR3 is TGTGCCAGCAGTAATGCCGGACTACCCGGGGACATTCAGTACTTC.

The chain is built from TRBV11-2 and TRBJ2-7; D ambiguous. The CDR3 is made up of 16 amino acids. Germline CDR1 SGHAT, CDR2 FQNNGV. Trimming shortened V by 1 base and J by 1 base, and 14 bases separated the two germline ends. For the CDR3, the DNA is TGTGCCAGCAGCTTAGTCTCTCGAGGCAGATCCTACGAGCAGTACTTC. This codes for CASSLVSRGRSYEQYF. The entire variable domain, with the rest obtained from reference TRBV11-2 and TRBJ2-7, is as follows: EAGVAQSPRYKIIEKRQSVAFWCNPISGHATLYWYQQILGQGPKLLIQFQNNGVVDDSQLPKDRFSAERLKGVDSTLKIQPAKLEDSAVYLCASSLVSRGRSYEQYFGPGTRLTVT.

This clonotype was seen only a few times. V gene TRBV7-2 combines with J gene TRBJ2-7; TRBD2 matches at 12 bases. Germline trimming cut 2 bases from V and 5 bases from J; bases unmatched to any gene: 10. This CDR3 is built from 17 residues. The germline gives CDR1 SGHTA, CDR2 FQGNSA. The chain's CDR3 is CASSLSLAGGLFDEQYF. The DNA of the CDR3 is TGTGCCAGCAGCTTATCTCTAGCGGGAGGGCTTTTCGACGAGCAGTACTTC.

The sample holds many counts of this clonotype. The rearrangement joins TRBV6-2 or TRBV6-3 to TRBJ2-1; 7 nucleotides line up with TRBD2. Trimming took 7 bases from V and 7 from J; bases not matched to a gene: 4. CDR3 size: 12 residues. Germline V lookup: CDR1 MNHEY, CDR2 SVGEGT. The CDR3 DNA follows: TGTGCCAGCACGATGGGAGGGAATGAGCAGTTCTTC. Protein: CASTMGGNEQFF.

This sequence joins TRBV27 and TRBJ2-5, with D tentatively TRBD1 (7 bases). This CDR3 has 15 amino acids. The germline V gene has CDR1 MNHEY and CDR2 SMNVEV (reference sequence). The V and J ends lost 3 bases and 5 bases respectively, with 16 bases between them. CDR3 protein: CASSFRTRGVETQYF. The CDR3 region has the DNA TGTGCCAGCAGTTTCCGGACCAGGGGGGTGGAGACCCAGTACTTC.

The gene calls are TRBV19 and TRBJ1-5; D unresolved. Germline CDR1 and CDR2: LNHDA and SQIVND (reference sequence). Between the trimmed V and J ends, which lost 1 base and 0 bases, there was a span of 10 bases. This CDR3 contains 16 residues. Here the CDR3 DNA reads TGTGCCAGTAGTATAGGGAGGGAGTATAGCAATCAGCCCCAGCATTTT. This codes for CASSIGREYSNQPQHF.